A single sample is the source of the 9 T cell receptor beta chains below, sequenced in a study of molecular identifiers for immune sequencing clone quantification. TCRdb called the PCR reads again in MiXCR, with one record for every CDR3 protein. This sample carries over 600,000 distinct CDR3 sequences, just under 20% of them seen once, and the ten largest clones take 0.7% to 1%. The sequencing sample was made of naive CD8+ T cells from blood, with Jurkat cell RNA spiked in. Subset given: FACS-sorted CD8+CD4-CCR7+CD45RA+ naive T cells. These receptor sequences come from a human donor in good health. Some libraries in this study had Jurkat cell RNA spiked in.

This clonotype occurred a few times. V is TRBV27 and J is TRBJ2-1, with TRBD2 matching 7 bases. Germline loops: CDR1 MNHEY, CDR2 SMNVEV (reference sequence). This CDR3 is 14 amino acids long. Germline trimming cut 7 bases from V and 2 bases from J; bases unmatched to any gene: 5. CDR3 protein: CASMGGIPYNEQFF. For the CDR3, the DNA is TGTGCCAGCATGGGAGGGATACCCTACAATGAGCAGTTCTTC.

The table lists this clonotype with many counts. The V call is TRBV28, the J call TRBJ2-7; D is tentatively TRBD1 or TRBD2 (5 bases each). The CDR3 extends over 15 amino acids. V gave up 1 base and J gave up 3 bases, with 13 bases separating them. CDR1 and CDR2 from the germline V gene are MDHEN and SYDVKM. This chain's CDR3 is CASSLSGPNDYEQYF. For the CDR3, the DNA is TGTGCCAGCAGTTTATCGGGGCCTAATGACTACGAGCAGTACTTC.

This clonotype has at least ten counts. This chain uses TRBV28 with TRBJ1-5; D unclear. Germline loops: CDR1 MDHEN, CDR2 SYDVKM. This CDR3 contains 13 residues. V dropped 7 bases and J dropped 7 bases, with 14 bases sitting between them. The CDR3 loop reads CASTIQEYQPQHF. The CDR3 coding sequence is TGTGCCAGCACCATTCAGGAGTACCAGCCCCAGCATTTT.

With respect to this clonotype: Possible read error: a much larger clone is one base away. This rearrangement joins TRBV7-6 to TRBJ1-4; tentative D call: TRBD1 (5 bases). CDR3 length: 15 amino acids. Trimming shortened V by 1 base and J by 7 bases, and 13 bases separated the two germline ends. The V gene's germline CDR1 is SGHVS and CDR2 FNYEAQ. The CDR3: CASSLEQGRSEKLFF. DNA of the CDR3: TGTGCCAGCAGCTTAGAGCAGGGTCGGAGTGAAAAACTGTTTTTT.

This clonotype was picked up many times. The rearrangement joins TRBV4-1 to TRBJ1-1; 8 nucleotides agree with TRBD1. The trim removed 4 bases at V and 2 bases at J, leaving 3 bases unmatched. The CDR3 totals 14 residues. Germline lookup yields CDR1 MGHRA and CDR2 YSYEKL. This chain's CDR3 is CASSRGQGNTEAFF. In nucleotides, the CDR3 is TGCGCCAGCAGCCGTGGACAGGGCAACACTGAAGCTTTCTTT.

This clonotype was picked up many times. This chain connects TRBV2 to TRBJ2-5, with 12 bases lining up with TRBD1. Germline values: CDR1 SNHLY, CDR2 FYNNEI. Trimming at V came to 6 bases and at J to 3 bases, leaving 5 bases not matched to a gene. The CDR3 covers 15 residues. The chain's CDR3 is CASSEGQGAKETQYF. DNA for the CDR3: TGTGCCAGCAGCGAGGGACAGGGGGCGAAAGAGACCCAGTACTTC. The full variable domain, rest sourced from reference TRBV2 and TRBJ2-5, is EPEVTQTPSHQVTQMGQEVILRCVPISNHLYFYWYRQILGQKVEFLVSFYNNEISEKSEIFDDQFSVERPDGSNFTLKIRSTKLEDSAMYFCASSEGQGAKETQYFGPGTRLLVL.

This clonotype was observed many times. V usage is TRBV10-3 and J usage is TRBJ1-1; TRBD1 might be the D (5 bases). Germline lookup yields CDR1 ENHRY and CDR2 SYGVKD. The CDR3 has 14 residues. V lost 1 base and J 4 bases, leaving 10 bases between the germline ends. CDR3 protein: CAISEWQGSTEAFF. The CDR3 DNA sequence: TGTGCCATCAGTGAGTGGCAGGGTTCCACTGAAGCTTTCTTT.

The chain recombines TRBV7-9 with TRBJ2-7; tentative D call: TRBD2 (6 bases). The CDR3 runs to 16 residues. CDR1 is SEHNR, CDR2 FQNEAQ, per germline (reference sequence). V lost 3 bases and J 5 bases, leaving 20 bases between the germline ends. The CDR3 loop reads CASSLIGRGNPDEQYF. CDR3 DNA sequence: TGTGCCAGCAGCTTGATCGGGCGGGGAAATCCCGACGAGCAGTACTTC.

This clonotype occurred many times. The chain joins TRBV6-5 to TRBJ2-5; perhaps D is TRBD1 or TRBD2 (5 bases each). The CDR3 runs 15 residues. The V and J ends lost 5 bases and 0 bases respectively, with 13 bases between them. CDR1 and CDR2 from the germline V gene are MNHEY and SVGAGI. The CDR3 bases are TGTGCCAGCAGTACCGGGACGTGGTACCAAGAGACCCAGTACTTC. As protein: CASSTGTWYQETQYF.